The present entry profiles one TCR beta chain with its context. Its specificity is not known. This entry is derived from a study of CD8 T cells in ankylosing spondylitis. TCRdb used MiXCR to reprocess the 5' RACE reads, holding one entry per CDR3 protein. This sample yields 150,000 or so distinct CDR3 sequences, of which approximately 32% are seen a single time; approximately 6% belongs to the top ten. The germline V gene has CDR1 SGHVS and CDR2 FNYEAQ. V gave up 4 bases and J gave up 8 bases, with 9 bases separating them. The CDR3 totals 12 residues. Study conclusions and caveats: What seemed typical of ankylosing spondylitis blood was a TCR beta motif built from under 10 highly homologous variants.

The J gene is TRBJ2-1, the V gene TRBV7-6; TRBD2 might be the D (6 bases). Sequencing was carried out using synovial fluid, either unsorted or a sorted T cell fraction (not recorded which). This receptor was obtained from a male donor with ankylosing spondylitis. This chain's CDR3 is CASSSGLYEQFF. DNA of the CDR3: TGTGCCAGCAGCTCGGGACTCTATGAGCAGTTCTTC.